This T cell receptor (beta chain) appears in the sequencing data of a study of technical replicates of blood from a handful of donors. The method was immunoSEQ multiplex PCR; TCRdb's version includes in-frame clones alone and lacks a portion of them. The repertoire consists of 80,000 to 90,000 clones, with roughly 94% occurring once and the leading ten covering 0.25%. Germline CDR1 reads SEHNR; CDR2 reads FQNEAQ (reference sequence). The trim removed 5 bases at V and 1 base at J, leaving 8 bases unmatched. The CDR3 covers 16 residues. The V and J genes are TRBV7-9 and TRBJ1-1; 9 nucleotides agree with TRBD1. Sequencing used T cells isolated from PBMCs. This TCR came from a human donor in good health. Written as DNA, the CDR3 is TGTGCCAGCAGCACCTCATACAGGGGGCGGAACACTGAAGCTTTCTTT. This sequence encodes CASSTSYRGRNTEAFF.